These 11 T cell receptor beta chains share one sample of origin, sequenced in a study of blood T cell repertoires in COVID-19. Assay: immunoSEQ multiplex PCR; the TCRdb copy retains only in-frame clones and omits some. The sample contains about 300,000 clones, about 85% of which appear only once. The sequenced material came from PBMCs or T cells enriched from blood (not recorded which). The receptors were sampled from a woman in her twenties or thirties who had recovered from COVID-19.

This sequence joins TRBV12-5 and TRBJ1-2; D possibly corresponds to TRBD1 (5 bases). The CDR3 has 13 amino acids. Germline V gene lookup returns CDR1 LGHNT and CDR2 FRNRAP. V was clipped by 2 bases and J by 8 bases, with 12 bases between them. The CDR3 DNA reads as TGTGCTAGTGGTTTGTCCGGGGGGTACGGCTACACCTTC. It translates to CASGLSGGYGYTF.

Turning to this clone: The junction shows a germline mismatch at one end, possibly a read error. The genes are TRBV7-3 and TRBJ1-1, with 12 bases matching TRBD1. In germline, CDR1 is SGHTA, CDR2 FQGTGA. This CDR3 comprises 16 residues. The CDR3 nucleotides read TGTGCCAGCAGCAAAGGGACAGGGGGCGTGAAGACTGAAGCTTTCTTT. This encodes CASSKGTGGVKTEAFF.

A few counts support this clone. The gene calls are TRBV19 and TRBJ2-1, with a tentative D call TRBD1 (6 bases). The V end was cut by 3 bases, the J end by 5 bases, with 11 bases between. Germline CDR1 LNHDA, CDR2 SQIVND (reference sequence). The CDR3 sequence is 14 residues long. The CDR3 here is CASSISGHNNEQFF. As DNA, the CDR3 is TGTGCCAGTAGTATCTCGGGACACAACAATGAGCAGTTCTTC.

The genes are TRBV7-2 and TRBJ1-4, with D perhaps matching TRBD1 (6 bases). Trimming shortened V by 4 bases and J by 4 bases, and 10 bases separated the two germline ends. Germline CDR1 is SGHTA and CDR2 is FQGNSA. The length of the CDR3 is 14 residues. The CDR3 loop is CASSSRTDNEKLFF. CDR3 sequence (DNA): TGTGCCAGCAGCTCCCGGACAGATAATGAAAAACTGTTTTTT.

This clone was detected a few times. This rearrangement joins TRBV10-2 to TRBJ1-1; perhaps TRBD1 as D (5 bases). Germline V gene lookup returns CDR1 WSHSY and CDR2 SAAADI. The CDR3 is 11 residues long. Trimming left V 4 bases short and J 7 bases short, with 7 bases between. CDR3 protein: CASSVDSEAFF. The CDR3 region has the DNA TGCGCCAGCAGTGTTGACAGTGAAGCTTTCTTT.

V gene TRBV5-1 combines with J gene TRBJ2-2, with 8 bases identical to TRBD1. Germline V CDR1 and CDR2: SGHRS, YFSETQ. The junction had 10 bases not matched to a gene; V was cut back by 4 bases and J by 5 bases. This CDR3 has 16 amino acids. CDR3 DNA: TGCGCCAGCAGCCAGGACGCCGGGACAGGAACCGGGGAGCTGTTTTTT. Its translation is CASSQDAGTGTGELFF.

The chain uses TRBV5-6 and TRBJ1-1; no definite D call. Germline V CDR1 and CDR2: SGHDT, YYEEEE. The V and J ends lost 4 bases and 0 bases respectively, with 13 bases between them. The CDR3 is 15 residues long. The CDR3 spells CASSPDGLMNTEAFF. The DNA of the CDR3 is TGTGCCAGCAGCCCGGACGGACTTATGAACACTGAAGCTTTCTTT.

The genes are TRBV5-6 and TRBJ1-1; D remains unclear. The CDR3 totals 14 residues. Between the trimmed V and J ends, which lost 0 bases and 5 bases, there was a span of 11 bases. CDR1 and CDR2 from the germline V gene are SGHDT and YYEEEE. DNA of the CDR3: TGTGCCAGCAGCTTGGCATCGGCTAGTACTGAAGCTTTCTTT. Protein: CASSLASASTEAFF.

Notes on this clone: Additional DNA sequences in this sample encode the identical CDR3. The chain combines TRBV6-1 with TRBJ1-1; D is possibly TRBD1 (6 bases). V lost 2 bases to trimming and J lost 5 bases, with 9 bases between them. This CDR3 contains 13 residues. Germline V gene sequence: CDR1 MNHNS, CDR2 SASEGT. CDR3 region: CASSEQGSTEAFF. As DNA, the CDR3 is TGTGCCAGCAGTGAACAGGGGAGTACTGAAGCTTTCTTT.

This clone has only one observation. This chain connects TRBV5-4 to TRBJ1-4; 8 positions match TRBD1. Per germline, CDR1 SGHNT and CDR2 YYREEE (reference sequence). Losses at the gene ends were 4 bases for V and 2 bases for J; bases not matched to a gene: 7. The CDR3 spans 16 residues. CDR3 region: CASSPDRGFTNEKLFF. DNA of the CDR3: TGTGCCAGCAGCCCTGACAGGGGTTTTACTAATGAAAAACTGTTTTTT.

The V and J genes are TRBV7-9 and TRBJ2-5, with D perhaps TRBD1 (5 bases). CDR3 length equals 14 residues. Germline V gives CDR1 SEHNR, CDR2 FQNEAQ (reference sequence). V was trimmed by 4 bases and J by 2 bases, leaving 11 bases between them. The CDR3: CASSSAGYQETQYF. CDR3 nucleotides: TGTGCCAGCAGCTCTGCAGGGTATCAAGAGACCCAGTACTTC.